One sample yielded the 24 T cell receptor beta chains listed below, sequenced in a study of cytomegalovirus exposure and HLA in healthy donors. PCR primers comprised 60 Vbeta and 13 Jbeta primers. This table comes from immunoSEQ multiplex PCR, and its TCRdb copy is limited to in-frame clones, with some not included. This sample has about 300,000 clones, with 86% found just once. Sequencing used PBMCs. The receptors here all came from a middle-aged man in good health and CMV-seropositive.

DNA for the CDR3: TGTGCCAGCAGCTCTCCGGGACAGGGGGCCTACGAGCAGTACTTC. Amino acids: CASSSPGQGAYEQYF. The gene calls are TRBV5-8 and TRBJ2-7; 11 nucleotides align to TRBD1. The CDR3 spans 15 residues. The V gene's germline CDR1 is SGHTS and CDR2 YDEGEE. V dropped 3 bases and J dropped 2; count of bases not matched to a gene: 4.

The J gene is TRBJ2-5, the V gene TRBV9; possibly TRBD2 for D (5 bases). V lost 4 bases, J lost 9 bases, and 19 bases lay in between. CDR3 size: 14 residues. Germline lookup yields CDR1 SGDLS and CDR2 YYNGEE. Here the CDR3 reads CASSRMTTSWPQYF. The CDR3 coding sequence is TGTGCCAGCAGCCGCATGACTACAAGTTGGCCCCAGTACTTC.

In regard to this clone: At one end the junction does not follow the germline gene, possibly because of a read error. J is TRBJ2-5 and V is TRBV7-7; D may be TRBD2 (6 bases). The CDR3 length is 17 residues. Per the germline V gene, CDR1 is SSHAT and CDR2 is FNYEAQ (reference sequence). The CDR3 nucleotides read TGTGCTAGCAGCTTAAGCGGCGGGGTTCGGAGTCAAGAGACCCAGTACTTC. Translated: CASSLSGGVRSQETQYF. Combining the CDR3 with reference TRBV7-7 and TRBJ2-5 gives the whole variable domain GAGVSQSPRYKVTKRGQDVTLRCDPISSHATLYWYQQALGQGPEFLTYFNYEAQPDKSGLPSDRFSAERPEGSISTLTIQRTEQRDSAMYRCASSLSGGVRSQETQYFGPGTRLLVL.

This chain links TRBV28 with TRBJ1-2, with a tentative D call TRBD1 (6 bases). The germline CDR1 and CDR2 sequences are MDHEN and SYDVKM. This CDR3 is built from 14 residues. V was trimmed by 1 base and J by 3 bases, leaving 9 bases between them. The CDR3 loop is CASSLYRADYGYTF. The CDR3 DNA reads as TGTGCCAGCAGTTTATACAGGGCCGACTATGGCTACACCTTC.

J is TRBJ1-4 and V is TRBV9; no clear D gene. Trimming pared 0 bases from V and 3 bases from J, leaving 6 bases between. Germline V lookup: CDR1 SGDLS, CDR2 YYNGEE. This CDR3 comprises 14 residues. In DNA, the CDR3 is TGTGCCAGCAGCGTAGGTGTAGCTAATGAAAAACTGTTTTTT. As protein: CASSVGVANEKLFF.

This rearrangement joins TRBV9 to TRBJ2-5; a possible D gene is TRBD1 (5 bases). V lost 3 bases, J lost 4 bases, and 19 bases lay in between. The germline gives CDR1 SGDLS, CDR2 YYNGEE. CDR3 length: 16 residues. This CDR3 reads CASSALTGQGLETQYF. The CDR3 DNA is TGTGCCAGCAGCGCACTGACGGGTCAGGGCTTAGAGACCCAGTACTTC.

The rearrangement links TRBV29-1 to TRBJ2-3, with 11 bases lining up with TRBD2. Germline V gene lookup returns CDR1 SQVTM and CDR2 ANQGSEA. This CDR3 has 18 residues. V lost 7 bases, J lost 2 bases, and 17 bases stayed unmatched. The CDR3 bases are TGCAGCGCGGACCATCCGAGACTAGCGGGACCTTTCACAGATACGCAGTATTTT. This codes for CSADHPRLAGPFTDTQYF.

The rearrangement joins TRBV28 to TRBJ2-1; the D gene is possibly TRBD2 (6 bases). The V gene's germline CDR1 is MDHEN and CDR2 SYDVKM. V was clipped by 5 bases and J by 0 bases, with 14 bases between them. The CDR3 is 16 residues long. In DNA form, the CDR3 reads TGTGCCAGCAGTCCCAGCGGGCTAAACTCCTACAATGAGCAGTTCTTC. Its protein is CASSPSGLNSYNEQFF.

V is TRBV27 and J is TRBJ2-7; TRBD2 matches at 8 bases. Germline V gives CDR1 MNHEY, CDR2 SMNVEV (reference sequence). After removal of 7 bases from V and 5 bases from J, the junction contained 7 bases not matched to a gene. The CDR3 has 13 amino acids. The CDR3 reads CASTGREGDEQYF. CDR3 DNA sequence: TGTGCCAGCACGGGTCGGGAGGGTGACGAGCAGTACTTC.

As for this clone: At one end, the junction sequence differs from germline, possibly due to a read error. This sequence joins TRBV19 and TRBJ1-1; possibly TRBD1 for D (5 bases). CDR1 is LNHDA and CDR2 is SQIVND in the germline V gene (reference sequence). CDR3 size: 15 residues. The CDR3 loop is CASSRLRGLKTEAFF. The CDR3 nucleotides are TGTGCCAGTAGTAGGTTGCGGGGGTTGAAGACTGAAGCTTTCTTT.

CDR3 amino acids: CASSALLPPVHTQYF. The CDR3 DNA sequence: TGTGCCAGCAGCGCGCTCCTGCCCCCGGTTCATACGCAGTATTTT. The chain couples TRBV7-2 to TRBJ2-3, with no clear D. CDR3 size: 15 residues. The germline V gene encodes CDR1 SGHTA and CDR2 FQGNSA. The germline V and J ends were trimmed by 5 bases and 7 bases, with 19 bases remaining between them. Full variable domain (remainder filled in from reference TRBV7-2 and TRBJ2-3): GAGVSQSPSNKVTEKGKDVELRCDPISGHTALYWYRQSLGQGLEFLIYFQGNSAPDKSGLPSDRFSAERTGGSVSTLTIQRTQQEDSAVYLCASSALLPPVHTQYFGPGTRLTVL.

The genes are TRBV5-1 and TRBJ2-1; D is uncertain. Trimming shortened V by 0 bases and J by 6 bases, and 7 bases separated the two germline ends. The CDR3 is 13 residues long. The germline V gene encodes CDR1 SGHRS and CDR2 YFSETQ. CDR3 residues: CASSLGLSNEQFF. CDR3 coding DNA: TGCGCCAGCAGCTTGGGACTTTCCAATGAGCAGTTCTTC.

The chain combines TRBV7-9 with TRBJ2-7; 7 bases fit TRBD1. Germline V gene sequence: CDR1 SEHNR, CDR2 FQNEAQ (reference sequence). This CDR3 is built from 14 residues. V shed 5 bases and J 3 bases; nucleotides not matched to a gene: 7. Here the CDR3 DNA reads TGTGCCAGCAGCCACCGGGACAGATACTACGAGCAGTACTTC. It yields the protein CASSHRDRYYEQYF.

This clone was seen once. The V and J genes are TRBV7-9 and TRBJ1-1; 8 nucleotides match TRBD1. V gave up 5 bases and J gave up 0 bases; unmatched junction bases: 14. There are 18 residues in the CDR3. The germline gives CDR1 SEHNR, CDR2 FQNEAQ (reference sequence). The chain's CDR3 is CASSTRTGSFPMNTEAFF. Written as DNA, the CDR3 is TGTGCCAGCAGCACCCGGACAGGGTCTTTTCCAATGAACACTGAAGCTTTCTTT.

The chain recombines TRBV11-2 with TRBJ2-5, with 8 bases identical to TRBD2. Unmatched junction bases numbered 6, after V lost 5 bases and J lost 1 base. The CDR3 runs 15 residues. Per germline, CDR1 SGHAT and CDR2 FQNNGV. CDR3 in amino acids: CASSKILAGQETQYF. The CDR3 nucleotides are TGTGCCAGCAGCAAGATCCTAGCGGGCCAAGAGACCCAGTACTTC.

The chain employs TRBV5-1 and TRBJ2-7; 7 nucleotides align to TRBD1. The CDR3 consists of 16 residues. Germline lookup yields CDR1 SGHRS and CDR2 YFSETQ. The V gene end was trimmed by 4 bases and the J gene end by 1 base; junction bases not matched to a gene: 11. CDR3 sequence: CASSVYTGTASYEQYF. CDR3 in DNA: TGCGCCAGCAGCGTATATACCGGGACAGCATCCTACGAGCAGTACTTC.

This chain links TRBV7-3 with TRBJ1-2, with 10 bases fitting TRBD1. The CDR3 has 15 residues. The germline gives CDR1 SGHTA, CDR2 FQGTGA. V shed 5 bases, J shed 3 bases, and the junction held 6 bases outside the gene matches. The CDR3 DNA is TGTGCCAGCAGCCGGTCGACAGGGGGCGACTATGGCTACACCTTC. It encodes CASSRSTGGDYGYTF. Combining the CDR3 with reference TRBV7-3 and TRBJ1-2 gives the whole variable domain GAGVSQTPSNKVTEKGKYVELRCDPISGHTALYWYRQSLGQGPEFLIYFQGTGAADDSGLPNDRFFAVRPEGSVSTLKIQRTERGDSAVYLCASSRSTGGDYGYTFGSGTRLTVV.

This CDR3 is CASSLMTVYEQYF. As DNA, the CDR3 is TGTGCCAGCAGCTTAATGACAGTCTACGAGCAGTACTTC. The chain recombines TRBV5-6 with TRBJ2-7, with D perhaps TRBD1 (5 bases). Germline CDR1 reads SGHDT; CDR2 reads YYEEEE. V lost 2 bases and J lost 3, with 9 bases in between. There are 13 residues in the CDR3.

The chain uses TRBV7-9 and TRBJ2-7; 7 bases are a match to TRBD2. Germline V gives CDR1 SEHNR, CDR2 FQNEAQ (reference sequence). This CDR3 has 14 residues. Trimming cost V 2 bases and J 5 bases; bases outside gene matches: 6. CDR3 DNA sequence: TGTGCCAGCAGCTTATTGCGGGAGCGGGACGAGCAGTACTTC. It translates to CASSLLRERDEQYF.

This clone was observed once. The gene calls are TRBV7-3 and TRBJ2-7; 10 bases align to TRBD1. Germline trimming cut 1 base from V and 4 bases from J; bases unmatched to any gene: 1. Germline values: CDR1 SGHTA, CDR2 FQGTGA. CDR3 length: 14 amino acids. In nucleotides, the CDR3 is TGTGCCAGCAGCTTAATGGGACAGGGGTACGAGCAGTACTTC. Its protein is CASSLMGQGYEQYF. The complete variable domain, with remaining parts taken from reference TRBV7-3 and TRBJ2-7, reads GAGVSQTPSNKVTEKGKYVELRCDPISGHTALYWYRQSLGQGPEFLIYFQGTGAADDSGLPNDRFFAVRPEGSVSTLKIQRTERGDSAVYLCASSLMGQGYEQYFGPGTRLTVT.

This chain joins TRBV7-3 and TRBJ2-3; D unresolved. CDR3 length: 13 amino acids. Trimming cost V 5 bases and J 2 bases, with 8 bases left between them. CDR1 SGHTA and CDR2 FQGTGA come from the germline V gene. The CDR3 nucleotides are TGTGCCAGCAGCCTCCCCCCCACAGATACGCAGTATTTT. Residues: CASSLPPTDTQYF.

The chain has TRBV7-9 and TRBJ2-3; TRBD1 aligns across 8 bases. Unmatched junction bases numbered 4, after V lost 2 bases and J lost 0 bases. This CDR3 has 16 amino acids. CDR1 and CDR2 from the germline V gene are SEHNR and FQNEAQ (reference sequence). This CDR3 is CASSLTDRDSTDTQYF. CDR3 in DNA: TGTGCCAGCAGCTTAACGGACAGGGATAGCACAGATACGCAGTATTTT.

This chain connects TRBV27 to TRBJ2-7; 9 bases are a match to TRBD1. CDR3 size: 15 residues. Germline V CDR1 and CDR2: MNHEY, SMNVEV (reference sequence). Trimming took 5 bases from V and 3 from J; bases not matched to a gene: 8. The CDR3 nucleotides are TGTGCCAGCAGTGATAGGGGACAGGGACACTACGAGCAGTACTTC. Its protein is CASSDRGQGHYEQYF.

V and J are TRBV7-8 and TRBJ1-1, with 8 nucleotides matching TRBD1. The trim removed 2 bases at V and 1 base at J, leaving 6 bases unmatched. This CDR3 contains 16 residues. Germline loops: CDR1 SGHVS, CDR2 FQNEAQ. CDR3 bases: TGTGCCAGCAGCTTACCCGGGACAGGCCGGAACACTGAAGCTTTCTTT. Translating it yields CASSLPGTGRNTEAFF.